Below, one TCR beta chain is given with its context. The antigen remains unidentified. The CDR3 runs 12 residues. CDR1 is SGHTA and CDR2 is FQGNSA in the germline V gene. Trimming took off 1 base at V and 9 bases at J, with 10 bases between the two ends. The sample comes from a study of OX40 agonist ivuxolimab in advanced cancers. Points from the study as a whole: Dose levels from 0.1 to 3.0 mg/kg saw CD4+ and CD8+ blood T cells expand clonally by week 6. The average count of expanded clones was higher among CD8+ T cells than among CD4+.

Repertoires were generated with immunoSEQ multiplex PCR, while TCRdb's copy carries only in-frame clones and drops some. The data contain some 140,000 clones, 90% of them singletons. The V call is TRBV7-2, the J call TRBJ2-7, with D tentatively TRBD1 (5 bases). The TCR was taken from an adult with an advanced solid tumor such as melanoma, head and neck, liver or kidney cancer. This specimen consisted of CD4+ or CD8+ T cells sorted from blood, obtained in a trial of the OX40 agonist ivuxolimab. The DNA for the CDR3 is TGTGCCAGCAGCTTAGGAGCAGGGTCGCAGTACTTC. It codes for CASSLGAGSQYF. The variable domain in full, with the rest retrieved from reference TRBV7-2 and TRBJ2-7, is GAGVSQSPSNKVTEKGKDVELRCDPISGHTALYWYRQSLGQGLEFLIYFQGNSAPDKSGLPSDRFSAERTGGSVSTLTIQRTQQEDSAVYLCASSLGAGSQYFGPGTRLTVT.